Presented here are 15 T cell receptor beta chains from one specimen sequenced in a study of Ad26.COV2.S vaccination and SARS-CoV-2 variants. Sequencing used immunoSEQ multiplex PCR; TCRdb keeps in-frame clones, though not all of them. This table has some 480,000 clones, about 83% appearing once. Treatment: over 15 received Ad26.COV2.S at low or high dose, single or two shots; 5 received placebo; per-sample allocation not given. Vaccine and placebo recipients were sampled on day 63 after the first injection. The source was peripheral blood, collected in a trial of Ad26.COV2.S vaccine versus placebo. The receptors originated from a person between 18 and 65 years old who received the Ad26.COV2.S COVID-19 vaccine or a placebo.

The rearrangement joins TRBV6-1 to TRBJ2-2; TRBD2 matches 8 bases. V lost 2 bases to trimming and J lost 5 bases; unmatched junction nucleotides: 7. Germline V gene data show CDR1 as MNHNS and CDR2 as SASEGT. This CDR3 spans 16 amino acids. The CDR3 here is CASSEQGLVVTGELFF. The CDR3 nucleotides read TGTGCCAGCAGTGAACAGGGACTAGTAGTTACCGGGGAGCTGTTTTTT.

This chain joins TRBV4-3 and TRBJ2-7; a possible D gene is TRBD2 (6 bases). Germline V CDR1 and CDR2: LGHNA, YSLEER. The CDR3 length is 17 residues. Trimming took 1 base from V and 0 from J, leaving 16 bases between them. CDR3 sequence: CASSQGLGGRSSYEQYF. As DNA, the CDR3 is TGCGCCAGCAGCCAAGGTTTGGGGGGAAGGAGCTCCTACGAGCAGTACTTC.

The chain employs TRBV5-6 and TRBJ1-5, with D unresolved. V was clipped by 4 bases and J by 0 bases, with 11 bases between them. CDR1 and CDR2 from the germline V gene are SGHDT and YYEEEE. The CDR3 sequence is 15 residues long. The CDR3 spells CASSQGTVSNQPQHF. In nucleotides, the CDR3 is TGTGCCAGCAGCCAAGGTACAGTTAGCAATCAGCCCCAGCATTTT. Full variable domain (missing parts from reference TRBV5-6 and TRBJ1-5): DAGVTQSPTHLIKTRGQQVTLRCSPKSGHDTVSWYQQALGQGPQFIFQYYEEEERQRGNFPDRFSGHQFPNYSSELNVNALLLGDSALYLCASSQGTVSNQPQHFGDGTRLSIL.

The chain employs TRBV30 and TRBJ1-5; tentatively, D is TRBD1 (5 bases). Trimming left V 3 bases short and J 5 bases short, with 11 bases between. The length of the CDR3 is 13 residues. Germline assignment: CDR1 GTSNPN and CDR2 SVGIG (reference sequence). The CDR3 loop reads CAWSGDYDQPQHF. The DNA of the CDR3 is TGTGCCTGGAGCGGGGACTATGATCAGCCCCAGCATTTT.

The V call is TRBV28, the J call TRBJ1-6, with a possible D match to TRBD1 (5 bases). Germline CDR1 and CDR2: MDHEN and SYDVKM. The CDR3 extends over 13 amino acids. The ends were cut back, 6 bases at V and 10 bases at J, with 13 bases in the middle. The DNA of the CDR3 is TGTGCCAGCAGGCTCAGGGTTCAATCACCCCTCCACTTT. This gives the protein CASRLRVQSPLHF.

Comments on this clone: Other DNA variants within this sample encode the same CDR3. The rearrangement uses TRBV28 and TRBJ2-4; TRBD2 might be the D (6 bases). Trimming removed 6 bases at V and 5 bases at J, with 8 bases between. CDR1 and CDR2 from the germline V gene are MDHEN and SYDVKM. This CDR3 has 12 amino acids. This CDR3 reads CASRGGQNIQYF. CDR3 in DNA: TGTGCCAGCAGGGGGGGTCAAAACATTCAGTACTTC.

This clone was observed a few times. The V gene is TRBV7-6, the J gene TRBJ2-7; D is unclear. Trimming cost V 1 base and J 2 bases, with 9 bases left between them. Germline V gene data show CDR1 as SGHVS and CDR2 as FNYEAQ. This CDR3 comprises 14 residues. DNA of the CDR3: TGTGCCAGCAGCTTAGGCAGGTTCCCCTACGAGCAGTACTTC. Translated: CASSLGRFPYEQYF.

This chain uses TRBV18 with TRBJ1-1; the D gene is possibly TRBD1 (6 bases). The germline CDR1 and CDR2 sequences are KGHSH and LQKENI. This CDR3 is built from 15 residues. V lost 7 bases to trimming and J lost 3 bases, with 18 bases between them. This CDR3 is CASCPRGGGYTEAFF. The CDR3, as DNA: TGTGCCAGCTGCCCTCGGGGGGGCGGCTACACTGAAGCTTTCTTT.

Here the CDR3 reads CASSSRSAGNTIYF. The CDR3 DNA is TGTGCCAGCAGTTCGCGTAGTGCTGGAAACACCATATATTTT. V is TRBV6-5 and J is TRBJ1-3; D remains ambiguous. The CDR3 has 14 residues. Trimming took 4 bases from V and 2 from J, leaving 9 bases between them. Germline CDR1 MNHEY, CDR2 SVGAGI.

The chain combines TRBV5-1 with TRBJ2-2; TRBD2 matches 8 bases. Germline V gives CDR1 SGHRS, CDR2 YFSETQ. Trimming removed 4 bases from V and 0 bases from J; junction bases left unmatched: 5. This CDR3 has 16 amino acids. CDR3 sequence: CASSLTSVSNTGELFF. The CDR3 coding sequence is TGCGCCAGCAGCCTGACTAGCGTATCGAACACCGGGGAGCTGTTTTTT.

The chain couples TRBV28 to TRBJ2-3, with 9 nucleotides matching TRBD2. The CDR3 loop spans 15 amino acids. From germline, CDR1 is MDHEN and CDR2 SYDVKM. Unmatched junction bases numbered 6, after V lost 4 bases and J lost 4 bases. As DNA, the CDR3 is TGTGCCAGCAGTTCCCCCGCGGGAGGGCCAGATACGCAGTATTTT. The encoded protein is CASSSPAGGPDTQYF.

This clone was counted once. The CDR3 DNA sequence: TGTGCCAGCAGCCCTAGACCCGGGGGCACTGAAGCTTTCTTT. Protein product: CASSPRPGGTEAFF. This rearrangement joins TRBV5-6 to TRBJ1-1, with D possibly matching TRBD1 (5 bases). CDR3 length equals 14 residues. Germline V CDR1 and CDR2: SGHDT, YYEEEE. Between the trimmed V and J ends, which lost 4 bases and 4 bases, there was a span of 14 bases.

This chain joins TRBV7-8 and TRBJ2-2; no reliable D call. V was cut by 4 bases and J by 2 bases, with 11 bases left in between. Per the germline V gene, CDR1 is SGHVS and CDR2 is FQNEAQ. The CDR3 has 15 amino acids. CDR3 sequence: CASSSDGTNTGELFF. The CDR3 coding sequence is TGTGCCAGCAGCTCTGATGGAACTAACACCGGGGAGCTGTTTTTT.

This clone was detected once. CDR3 bases: TGTGCCAGCAGTTTAACCCGCTCGAGGGAGCAGTTCTTC. This codes for CASSLTRSREQFF. The genes are TRBV27 and TRBJ2-1, with D unresolved. The CDR3 has 13 amino acids. Per germline, CDR1 MNHEY and CDR2 SMNVEV (reference sequence). Trimming cost V 2 bases and J 10 bases, with 12 bases left between them.

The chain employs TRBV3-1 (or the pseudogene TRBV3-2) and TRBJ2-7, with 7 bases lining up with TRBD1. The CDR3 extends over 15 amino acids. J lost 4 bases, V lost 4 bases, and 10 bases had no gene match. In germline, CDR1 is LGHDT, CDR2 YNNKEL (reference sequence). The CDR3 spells CASSLHQGGMYEQYF. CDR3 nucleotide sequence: TGTGCCAGCAGCCTACACCAAGGGGGCATGTACGAGCAGTACTTC.